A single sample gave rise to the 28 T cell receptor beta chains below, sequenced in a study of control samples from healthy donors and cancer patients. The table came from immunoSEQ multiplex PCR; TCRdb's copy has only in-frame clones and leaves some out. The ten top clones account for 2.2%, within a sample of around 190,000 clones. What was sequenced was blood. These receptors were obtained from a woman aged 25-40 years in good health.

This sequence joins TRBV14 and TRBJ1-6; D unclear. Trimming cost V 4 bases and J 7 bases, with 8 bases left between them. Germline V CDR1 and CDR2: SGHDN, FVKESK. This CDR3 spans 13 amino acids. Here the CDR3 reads CASSLTGNSPLHF. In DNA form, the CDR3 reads TGTGCCAGCAGCCTCACTGGGAATTCACCCCTCCACTTT.

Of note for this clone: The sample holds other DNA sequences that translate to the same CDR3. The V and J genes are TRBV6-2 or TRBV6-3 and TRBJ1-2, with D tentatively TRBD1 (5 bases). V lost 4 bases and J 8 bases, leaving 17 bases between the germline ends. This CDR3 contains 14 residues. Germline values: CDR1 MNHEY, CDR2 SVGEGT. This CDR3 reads CASSLSGAGYGYTF. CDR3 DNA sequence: TGTGCCAGCAGTTTAAGCGGGGCGGGGTACGGCTACACCTTC.

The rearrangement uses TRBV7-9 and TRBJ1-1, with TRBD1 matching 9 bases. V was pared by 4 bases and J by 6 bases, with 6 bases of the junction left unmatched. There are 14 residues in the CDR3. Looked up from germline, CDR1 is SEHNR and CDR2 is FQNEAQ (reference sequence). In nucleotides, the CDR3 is TGTGCCAGCAGCTCCTGGACAGGGGAATCTGAAGCTTTCTTT. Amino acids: CASSSWTGESEAFF.

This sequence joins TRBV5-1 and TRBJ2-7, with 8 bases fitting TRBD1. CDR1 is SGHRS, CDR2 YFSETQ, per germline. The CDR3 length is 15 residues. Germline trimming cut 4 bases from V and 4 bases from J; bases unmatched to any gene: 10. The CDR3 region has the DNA TGCGCCAGCAGCCCGAGGATGGGACAGGTATACGAGCAGTACTTC. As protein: CASSPRMGQVYEQYF.

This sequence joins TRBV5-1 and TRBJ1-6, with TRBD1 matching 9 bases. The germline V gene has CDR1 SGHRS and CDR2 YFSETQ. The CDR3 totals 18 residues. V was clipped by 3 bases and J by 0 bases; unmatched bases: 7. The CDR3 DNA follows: TGCGCCAGCAGCTGGACAGGGGTGGGGAGCTCCTATAATTCACCCCTCCACTTT. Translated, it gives CASSWTGVGSSYNSPLHF.

The CDR3 sequence: CASSFRGSWPQHF. Written as DNA, the CDR3 is TGTGCCAGCAGTTTTCGGGGGTCTTGGCCCCAGCATTTT. The V call is TRBV28, the J call TRBJ1-5; weak D call: TRBD1 (5 bases). Germline V gives CDR1 MDHEN, CDR2 SYDVKM. The V gene lost 3 bases and the J gene lost 9 bases, with 12 bases spanning the gap. The CDR3 extends over 13 amino acids.

This CDR3 reads CASSSPYSNQPQHF. For the CDR3, the DNA is TGTGCCAGCAGTTCGCCATATAGCAATCAGCCCCAGCATTTT. The V call is TRBV27, the J call TRBJ1-5; D call uncertain. There are 14 residues in the CDR3. Trimming took 4 bases from V and 0 from J, leaving 7 bases between them. CDR1 and CDR2 from the germline V gene are MNHEY and SMNVEV (reference sequence).

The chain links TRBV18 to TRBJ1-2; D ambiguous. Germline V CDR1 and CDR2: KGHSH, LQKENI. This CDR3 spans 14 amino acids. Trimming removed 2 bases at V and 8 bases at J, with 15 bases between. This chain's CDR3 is CASSPDARREGYTF. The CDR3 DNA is TGTGCCAGCTCACCAGATGCCCGTCGGGAGGGCTACACCTTC.

The CDR3 DNA reads as TGTGCCAGCAGTTTAACCCCTAGCTCCTACGAGCAGTACTTC. Its translation: CASSLTPSSYEQYF. The V and J genes are TRBV27 and TRBJ2-7, with D unresolved. Germline CDR1 reads MNHEY; CDR2 reads SMNVEV (reference sequence). The V gene lost 2 bases and the J gene lost 0 bases, with 8 bases spanning the gap. The CDR3 totals 14 residues.

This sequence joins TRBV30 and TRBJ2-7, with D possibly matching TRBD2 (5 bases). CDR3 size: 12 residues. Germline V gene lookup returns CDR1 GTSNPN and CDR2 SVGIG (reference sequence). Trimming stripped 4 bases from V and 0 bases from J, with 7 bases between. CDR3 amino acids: CAWTAGSYEQYF. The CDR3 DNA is TGTGCCTGGACTGCGGGCTCCTACGAGCAGTACTTC.

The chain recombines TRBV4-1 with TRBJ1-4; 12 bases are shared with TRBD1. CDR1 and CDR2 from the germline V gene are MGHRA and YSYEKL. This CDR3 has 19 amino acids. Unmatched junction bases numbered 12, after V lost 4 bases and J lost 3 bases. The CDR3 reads CASSRGQGAYPIANEKLFF. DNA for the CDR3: TGCGCCAGCAGCCGGGGACAGGGGGCCTACCCAATAGCTAATGAAAAACTGTTTTTT.

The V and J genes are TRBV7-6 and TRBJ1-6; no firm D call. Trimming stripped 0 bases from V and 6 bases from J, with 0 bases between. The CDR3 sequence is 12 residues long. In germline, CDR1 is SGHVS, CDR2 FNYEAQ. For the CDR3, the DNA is TGTGCCAGCAGCTTAGCTAATTCACCCCTCCACTTT. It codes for CASSLANSPLHF.

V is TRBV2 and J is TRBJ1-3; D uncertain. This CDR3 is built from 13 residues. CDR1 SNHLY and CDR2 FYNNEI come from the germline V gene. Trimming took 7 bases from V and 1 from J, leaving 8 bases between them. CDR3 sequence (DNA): TGTGCCAGCATGGTGACGTCTGGAAACACCATATATTTT. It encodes CASMVTSGNTIYF. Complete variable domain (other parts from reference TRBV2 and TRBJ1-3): EPEVTQTPSHQVTQMGQEVILRCVPISNHLYFYWYRQILGQKVEFLVSFYNNEISEKSEIFDDQFSVERPDGSNFTLKIRSTKLEDSAMYFCASMVTSGNTIYFGEGSWLTVV.

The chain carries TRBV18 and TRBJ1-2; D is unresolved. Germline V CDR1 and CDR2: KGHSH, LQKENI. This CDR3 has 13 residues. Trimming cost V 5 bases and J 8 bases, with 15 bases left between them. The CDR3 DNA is TGTGCCAGCTCAGCGGACCCATGGGAGGGCTACACCTTC. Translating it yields CASSADPWEGYTF.

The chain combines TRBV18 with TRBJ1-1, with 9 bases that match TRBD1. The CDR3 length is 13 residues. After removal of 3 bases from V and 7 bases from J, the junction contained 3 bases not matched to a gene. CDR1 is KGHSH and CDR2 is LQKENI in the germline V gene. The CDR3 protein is CASSPRTGDEAFF. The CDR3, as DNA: TGTGCCAGCTCACCGCGGACAGGGGATGAAGCTTTCTTT.

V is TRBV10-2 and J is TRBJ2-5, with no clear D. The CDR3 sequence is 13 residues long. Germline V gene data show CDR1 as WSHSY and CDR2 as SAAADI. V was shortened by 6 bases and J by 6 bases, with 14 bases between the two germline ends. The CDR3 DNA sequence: TGCGCCAGCAGAATGAACTACCTGAAGACCCAGTACTTC. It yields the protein CASRMNYLKTQYF.

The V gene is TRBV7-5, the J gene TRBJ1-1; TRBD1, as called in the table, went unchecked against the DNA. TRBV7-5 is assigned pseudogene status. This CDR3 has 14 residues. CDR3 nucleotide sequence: TGTGCCAGAAGCTTGGACAGGGGGAACACTGAAGCTTTCTTT. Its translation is CARSLDRGNTEAFF.

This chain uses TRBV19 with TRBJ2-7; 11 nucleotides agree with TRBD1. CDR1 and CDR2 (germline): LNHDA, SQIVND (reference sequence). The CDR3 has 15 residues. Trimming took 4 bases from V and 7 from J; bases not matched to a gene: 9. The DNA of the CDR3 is TGTGCCAGTAGTACCGGACAGGGGGCTCTATGGGAGCAGTACTTC. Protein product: CASSTGQGALWEQYF. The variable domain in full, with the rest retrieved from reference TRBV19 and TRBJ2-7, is DGGITQSPKYLFRKEGQNVTLSCEQNLNHDAMYWYRQDPGQGLRLIYYSQIVNDFQKGDIAEGYSVSREKKESFPLTVTSAQKNPTAFYLCASSTGQGALWEQYFGPGTRLTVT.

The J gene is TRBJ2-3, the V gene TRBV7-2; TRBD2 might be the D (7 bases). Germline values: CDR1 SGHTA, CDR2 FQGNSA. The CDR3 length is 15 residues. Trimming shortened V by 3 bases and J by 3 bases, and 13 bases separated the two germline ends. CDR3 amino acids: CASSFRRGGTDTQYF. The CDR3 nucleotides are TGTGCCAGCAGCTTCAGGAGGGGGGGAACAGATACGCAGTATTTT. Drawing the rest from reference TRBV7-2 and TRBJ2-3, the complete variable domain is GAGVSQSPSNKVTEKGKDVELRCDPISGHTALYWYRQSLGQGLEFLIYFQGNSAPDKSGLPSDRFSAERTGGSVSTLTIQRTQQEDSAVYLCASSFRRGGTDTQYFGPGTRLTVL.

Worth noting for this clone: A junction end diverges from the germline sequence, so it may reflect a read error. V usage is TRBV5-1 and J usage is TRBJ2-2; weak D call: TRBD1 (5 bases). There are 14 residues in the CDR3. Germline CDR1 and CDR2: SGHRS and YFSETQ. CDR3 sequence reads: CASRLGQNTGELFF. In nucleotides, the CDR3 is TGCGCCAGCAGATTGGGGCAGAACACCGGGGAGCTGTTTTTT.

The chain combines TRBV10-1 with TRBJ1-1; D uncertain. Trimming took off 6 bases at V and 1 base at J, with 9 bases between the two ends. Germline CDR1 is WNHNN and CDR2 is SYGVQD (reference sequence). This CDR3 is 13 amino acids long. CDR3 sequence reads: CASRLGPNTEAFF. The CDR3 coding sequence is TGCGCCAGCAGACTCGGACCGAACACTGAAGCTTTCTTT.

CDR3 in amino acids: CASSLRPVNEKLFF. The CDR3 nucleotides are TGCGCCAGCAGCCTCAGACCGGTTAATGAAAAACTGTTTTTT. The chain couples TRBV4-1 to TRBJ1-4; no definite D call. The CDR3 contains 14 residues. Trimming removed 4 bases from V and 4 bases from J, with 10 bases in between. Germline assignment: CDR1 MGHRA and CDR2 YSYEKL.

The CDR3 coding sequence is TGTGCCAGTAGTATCTTGGGGGACACTGAAGCTTTCTTT. This encodes CASSILGDTEAFF. The chain couples TRBV19 to TRBJ1-1; D is perhaps TRBD1 (5 bases). There are 13 residues in the CDR3. Germline V gene data show CDR1 as LNHDA and CDR2 as SQIVND (reference sequence). V was cut by 3 bases and J by 3 bases, with 8 bases left in between.

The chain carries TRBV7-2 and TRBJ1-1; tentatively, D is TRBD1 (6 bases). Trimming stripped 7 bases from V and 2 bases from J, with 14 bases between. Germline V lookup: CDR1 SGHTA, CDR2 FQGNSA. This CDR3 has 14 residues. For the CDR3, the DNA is TGTGCCAGCACTAGACCGGGACAAAACACTGAAGCTTTCTTT. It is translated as CASTRPGQNTEAFF.

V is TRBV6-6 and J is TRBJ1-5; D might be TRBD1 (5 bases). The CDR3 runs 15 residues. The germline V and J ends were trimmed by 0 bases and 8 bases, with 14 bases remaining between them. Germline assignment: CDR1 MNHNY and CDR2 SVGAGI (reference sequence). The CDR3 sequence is CASSYSGQGRKPQHF. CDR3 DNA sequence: TGTGCCAGCAGTTACTCGGGCCAGGGAAGGAAGCCCCAGCATTTT.

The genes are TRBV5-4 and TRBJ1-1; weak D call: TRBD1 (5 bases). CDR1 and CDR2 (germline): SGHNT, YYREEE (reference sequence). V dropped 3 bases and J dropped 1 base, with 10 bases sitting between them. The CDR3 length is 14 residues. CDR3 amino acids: CASSSGDKNTEAFF. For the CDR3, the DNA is TGTGCCAGCAGCTCGGGGGATAAGAACACTGAAGCTTTCTTT.

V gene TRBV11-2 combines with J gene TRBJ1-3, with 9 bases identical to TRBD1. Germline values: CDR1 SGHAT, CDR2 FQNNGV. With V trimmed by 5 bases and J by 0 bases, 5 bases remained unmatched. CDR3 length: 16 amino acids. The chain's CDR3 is CASSGMDRGSGNTIYF. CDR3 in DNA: TGTGCCAGCAGCGGCATGGACAGGGGCTCTGGAAACACCATATATTTT.

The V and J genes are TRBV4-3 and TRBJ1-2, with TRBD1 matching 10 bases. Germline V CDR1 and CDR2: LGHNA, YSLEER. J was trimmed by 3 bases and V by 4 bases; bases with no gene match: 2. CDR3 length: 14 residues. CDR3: CASSRTGGDYGYTF. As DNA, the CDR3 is TGCGCCAGCAGCCGGACAGGGGGGGACTATGGCTACACCTTC.